The 14 T cell receptor beta chains listed next were all sequenced from one sample in a study of human T cells and chemical hapten exposure. TCRdb fed the RACE reads into MiXCR, producing one record per CDR3 protein. The sample has just over 90,000 distinct CDR3 sequences, approximately 9.7% seen once. The time point denotes: healthy volunteer bleed at 2 weeks. Extraction of total RNA was performed on unfractionated whole blood. The specimen was whole blood. These receptors all come from a female donor in good health. Some clones in this sample may be carry-over from other donors' samples.

The table lists this clonotype with many counts. The V call is TRBV28, the J call TRBJ1-4; D unresolved. The CDR3 extends over 14 amino acids. Germline V gene data show CDR1 as MDHEN and CDR2 as SYDVKM. Trimming removed 2 bases from V and 0 bases from J, with 4 bases in between. The CDR3 sequence: CASSLSPTNEKLFF. In DNA form, the CDR3 reads TGTGCCAGCAGTTTAAGCCCAACTAATGAAAAACTGTTTTTT. The entire variable domain, with the rest obtained from reference TRBV28 and TRBJ1-4, is as follows: DVKVTQSSRYLVKRTGEKVFLECVQDMDHENMFWYRQDPGLGLRLIYFSYDVKMKEKGDIPEGYSVSREKKERFSLILESASTNQTSMYLCASSLSPTNEKLFFGSGTQLSVL.

The chain recombines TRBV20-1 with TRBJ2-7; D may be TRBD2 (5 bases). CDR1 is DFQATT and CDR2 is SNEGSKA in the germline V gene (reference sequence). The CDR3 covers 12 residues. Trimming pared 4 bases from V and 0 bases from J, leaving 7 bases between. CDR3 region: CSAKRDSYEQYF. The CDR3 DNA follows: TGCAGTGCTAAGAGGGACTCCTACGAGCAGTACTTC.

V and J are TRBV4-1 and TRBJ1-2; D call uncertain. V lost 1 base, J lost 0 bases, and 9 bases lay in between. The CDR3 has 15 residues. Germline V gene data show CDR1 as MGHRA and CDR2 as YSYEKL. In DNA form, the CDR3 reads TGCGCCAGCAGCCAAGGGGCGATAGCTAACTATGGCTACACCTTC. Protein sequence: CASSQGAIANYGYTF.

In this sample, this clonotype turned up a few times. V is TRBV19 and J is TRBJ2-2; the D is unclear. The CDR3 length is 14 residues. Trimming took off 5 bases at V and 0 bases at J, with 7 bases between the two ends. Germline V gene sequence: CDR1 LNHDA, CDR2 SQIVND (reference sequence). In DNA, the CDR3 is TGTGCCAGTAGTCCTAGATCGAACACCGGGGAGCTGTTTTTT. It yields the protein CASSPRSNTGELFF.

This clonotype was counted only a few times. The CDR3 loop reads CASSFDVNTEAFF. The CDR3 DNA follows: TGTGCCAGCAGCTTTGACGTAAACACTGAAGCTTTCTTT. This chain uses TRBV7-2 with TRBJ1-1; no clear D gene. The germline V and J ends were trimmed by 3 bases and 2 bases, with 7 bases remaining between them. Germline V gene lookup returns CDR1 SGHTA and CDR2 FQGNSA. The CDR3 length is 13 residues.

V gene TRBV12-3 or TRBV12-4 combines with J gene TRBJ1-6, with D possibly TRBD1 on 5 matching bases. The CDR3 has 15 residues. V was cut by 2 bases and J by 0 bases, with 5 bases left in between. CDR3 residues: CASSLTGSYNSPLHF. The CDR3 nucleotides are TGTGCCAGCAGTTTAACAGGCTCCTATAATTCACCCCTCCACTTT.

J is TRBJ1-5 and V is TRBV5-5; D is unclear. Germline V CDR1 and CDR2: SGHKS, YYEKEE (reference sequence). With 0 bases removed from V and 7 bases from J, the gap between germline ends came to 8 bases. This CDR3 has 13 residues. As DNA, the CDR3 is TGTGCCAGCAGCTTGGGGGTTTTCCAGCCCCAGCATTTT. This gives the protein CASSLGVFQPQHF.

The gene calls are TRBV27 and TRBJ2-1; 9 nucleotides line up with TRBD1. This CDR3 has 14 residues. Trimming took 4 bases from V and 6 from J; bases not matched to a gene: 4. Germline lookup yields CDR1 MNHEY and CDR2 SMNVEV (reference sequence). CDR3 in DNA: TGTGCCAGCAGTTGGGACAGGGACTTCAATGAGCAGTTCTTC. The encoded protein is CASSWDRDFNEQFF.

This chain links TRBV20-1 with TRBJ1-1, with a weak D call TRBD1 (5 bases). CDR3 length: 11 amino acids. Germline V gene sequence: CDR1 DFQATT, CDR2 SNEGSKA (reference sequence). Deletions cut 7 bases from V and 3 bases from J, with 9 bases between. The DNA for the CDR3 is TGCAGTGTCAAGGGGTACACTGAAGCTTTCTTT. Amino acid sequence: CSVKGYTEAFF.

A few counts support this clonotype. This chain joins TRBV28 and TRBJ2-3; tentative D call: TRBD2 (6 bases). Germline V gives CDR1 MDHEN, CDR2 SYDVKM. The CDR3 has 15 amino acids. The V end lost 3 bases, the J end lost 0 bases, and 10 bases lay between the germline ends. The CDR3 nucleotides read TGTGCCAGCAGTTTGGGGGGAACCAGCACAGATACGCAGTATTTT. Protein: CASSLGGTSTDTQYF.

Here the CDR3 reads CSAMVGRPGDTQYF. The CDR3 DNA sequence: TGCAGTGCTATGGTGGGACGGCCCGGCGATACGCAGTATTTT. The chain combines TRBV20-1 with TRBJ2-3; perhaps D is TRBD1 or TRBD2 (5 bases each). The CDR3 has 14 residues. V was trimmed by 4 bases and J by 6 bases, leaving 17 bases between them. Germline V lookup: CDR1 DFQATT, CDR2 SNEGSKA (reference sequence).

This chain links TRBV6-2 or TRBV6-3 with TRBJ1-4; 7 nucleotides agree with TRBD1. Germline CDR1 is MNHEY and CDR2 is SVGEGT. The CDR3 has 15 amino acids. Unmatched junction bases numbered 9, after V lost 6 bases and J lost 5 bases. In DNA form, the CDR3 reads TGTGCCAGCAGACCCGGACAGGCGACGAATGAAAAACTGTTTTTT. Its translation is CASRPGQATNEKLFF.

V gene TRBV12-3 or TRBV12-4 combines with J gene TRBJ1-5; D remains unclear. The CDR3 extends over 15 amino acids. Between the trimmed V and J ends, which lost 4 bases and 2 bases, there was a span of 12 bases. The CDR3 reads CASSSLDGGNQPQHF. The CDR3 nucleotides read TGTGCCAGCAGTTCCCTAGACGGTGGCAATCAGCCCCAGCATTTT.

In its sample, this clonotype was seen many times. The CDR3 protein is CASRTGNTEAFF. In nucleotides, the CDR3 is TGTGCCAGTAGGACAGGCAACACTGAAGCTTTCTTT. The chain is built from TRBV21-1 and TRBJ1-1; no DNA check was done on the table's D call, TRBD1. TRBV21-1 is a known pseudogene. CDR3 length: 12 residues.